One TCR beta chain is described in this entry. The V and J ends lost 5 bases and 0 bases respectively, with 9 bases between them. The CDR3 is made up of 13 amino acids. Germline V CDR1 and CDR2: SGHDT, YYEEEE. Profiling relied on immunoSEQ multiplex PCR, and the TCRdb table lists in-frame clones only, not all of them. The sample has under 75,000 clones; about 90% are singletons. The data were obtained in a study of OX40 agonist ivuxolimab in advanced cancers. Sequenced here: CD4+ or CD8+ T cells sorted from blood, sampled in a trial of the OX40 agonist ivuxolimab. This chain uses TRBV5-6 with TRBJ2-7, with D hard to call. The TCR sequence derives from an adult with an advanced solid tumor such as melanoma, head and neck, liver or kidney cancer. This CDR3 is CASRYFFSYEQYF. CDR3 DNA: TGTGCCAGCAGGTACTTTTTCTCCTACGAGCAGTACTTC.